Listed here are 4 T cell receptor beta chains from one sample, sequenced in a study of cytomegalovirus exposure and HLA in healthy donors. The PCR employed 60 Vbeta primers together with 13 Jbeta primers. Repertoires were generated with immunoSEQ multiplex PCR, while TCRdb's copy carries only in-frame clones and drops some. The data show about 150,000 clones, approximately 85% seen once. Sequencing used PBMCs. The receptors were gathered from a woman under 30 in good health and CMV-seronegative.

DNA for the CDR3: TGTGCCAGCAGAAATCAGGGGTCGGGAAACTATGGCTACACCTTC. Translating gives CASRNQGSGNYGYTF. This chain uses TRBV2 with TRBJ1-2; a possible D gene is TRBD1 (6 bases). CDR1 is SNHLY and CDR2 is FYNNEI in the germline V gene. Trimming pared 6 bases from V and 2 bases from J, leaving 16 bases between. This CDR3 is 15 amino acids long.

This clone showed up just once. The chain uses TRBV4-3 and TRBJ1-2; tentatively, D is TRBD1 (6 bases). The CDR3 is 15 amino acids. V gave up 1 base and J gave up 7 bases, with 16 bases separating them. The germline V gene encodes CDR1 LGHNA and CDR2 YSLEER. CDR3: CASSQADSDLSGYTF. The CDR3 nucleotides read TGCGCCAGCAGCCAAGCGGACAGCGATCTTAGTGGCTACACCTTC.

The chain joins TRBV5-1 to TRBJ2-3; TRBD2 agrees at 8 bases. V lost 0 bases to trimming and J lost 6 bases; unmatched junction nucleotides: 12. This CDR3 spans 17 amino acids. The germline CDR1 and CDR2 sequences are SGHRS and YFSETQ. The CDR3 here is CASSLVAGRASWDTQYF. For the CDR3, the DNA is TGCGCCAGCAGCTTGGTGGCCGGGAGGGCCAGTTGGGATACGCAGTATTTT.

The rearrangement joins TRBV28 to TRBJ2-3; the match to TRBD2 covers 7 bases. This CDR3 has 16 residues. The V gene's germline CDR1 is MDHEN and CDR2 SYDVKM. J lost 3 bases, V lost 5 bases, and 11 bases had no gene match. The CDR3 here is CASSLRTRRWTDTQYF. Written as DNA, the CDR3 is TGTGCCAGCAGTCTCCGGACTAGGAGGTGGACAGATACGCAGTATTTT.